The clone carrying this T cell receptor beta chain turned up a few times. Antigen: not known. Preparation of TCR beta libraries was done by quantitative 5'-RACE with molecular barcodes. Using its own MiXCR run on the 5' RACE reads, TCRdb lists one record per CDR3 protein. In the table there are 750,000 to 850,000 distinct CDR3 sequences, approximately 10% of which are singletons. In germline, CDR1 is SEHNR, CDR2 FQNEAQ (reference sequence). CDR3 length: 15 amino acids. V was cut by 5 bases and J by 2 bases, with 16 bases left in between. These data are taken from a study of CD8 T cells in ankylosing spondylitis. Study outcomes and limitations: CD8+ cells made up the disease-linked clones, which were relatively rare in peripheral blood. Disease-linked clones reportedly showed significant enrichment in matched ankylosing spondylitis synovial fluid. Within ankylosing spondylitis blood, a TCR beta motif made up of eight highly homologous variants appeared to be characteristic.

The sequenced sample was blood, either unsorted or a sorted T cell fraction (not recorded which). This receptor was taken from a male donor with ankylosing spondylitis. The chain carries TRBV7-9 and TRBJ2-7; weak D call: TRBD1 (6 bases). The CDR3 loop is CASSPSWGQTYEQYF. The CDR3 bases are TGTGCCAGCAGCCCGAGTTGGGGGCAGACCTACGAGCAGTACTTC.